What follows is one T cell receptor beta chain and its context. The sample originates from a study of blood T cell repertoires in COVID-19. Looking at the study overall: In each case, the material was cDNA or gDNA derived from T cells, B-cell-depleted T cells, or PBMCs.

In the original workflow: Estimated nucleated cell counts came from reference gene primer amplification. The method was immunoSEQ multiplex PCR; TCRdb's version includes in-frame clones alone and lacks a portion of them. V and J calls and clone size are as listed in that table; D and trimming were resolved from the DNA. The data show about 400,000 clones, with 89% seen just once and about 1.7% held by the top ten. Participants were aged about 18 to 100 years from around 25 US areas. Two consecutive negative NP/OP PCR tests, clearance, or resolved symptoms defined Cohort 3 recovery. The germline V gene encodes CDR1 LGHNA and CDR2 YNFKEQ. Trimming removed 1 base at V and 6 bases at J, with 4 bases between. The length of the CDR3 is 12 residues.

Input material: PBMCs or T cells enriched from blood (not recorded which). This clonotype was obtained from a woman aged 25 to 39 who had recovered from COVID-19. V gene TRBV4-2 combines with J gene TRBJ2-1, with D hard to call. The chain's CDR3 is CASSQGVNEQFF. Written as DNA, the CDR3 is TGTGCCAGCAGCCAAGGAGTCAATGAGCAGTTCTTC.